This passage covers 7 T cell receptor beta chains from one sample sequenced in a study of cytomegalovirus exposure and HLA in healthy donors. The PCR ran on 60 Vbeta and 13 Jbeta primers. This table comes from immunoSEQ multiplex PCR, and its TCRdb copy is limited to in-frame clones, with some not included. The sample holds about 140,000 clones, around four fifths seen once. Material for sequencing was PBMCs. The receptors originated from a young man in good health and CMV-seropositive.

The rearrangement links TRBV11-2 to TRBJ2-2; D unclear. This CDR3 is built from 14 residues. Trimming pared 5 bases from V and 0 bases from J, leaving 7 bases between. From germline, CDR1 is SGHAT and CDR2 FQNNGV. DNA for the CDR3: TGTGCCAGCAGCCTGTCCCCGAACACCGGGGAGCTGTTTTTT. Its protein product is CASSLSPNTGELFF.

This clone occurred once. The chain joins TRBV14 to TRBJ2-7; no reliable D call. The CDR3 runs 14 residues. Trimming took 0 bases from V and 5 from J, leaving 11 bases between them. CDR1 is SGHDN, CDR2 FVKESK, per germline. In nucleotides, the CDR3 is TGTGCCAGCAGCCAAGACCAGGTAGTCGACGAGCAGTACTTC. Its protein product is CASSQDQVVDEQYF.

This clone came up a few times. The chain is built from TRBV6-5 and TRBJ1-1, with D unclear. Germline V gives CDR1 MNHEY, CDR2 SVGAGI. The V gene lost 0 bases and the J gene lost 4 bases, with 12 bases spanning the gap. The CDR3 is 15 residues long. This CDR3 is CASSYSETRGTEAFF. In DNA, the CDR3 is TGTGCCAGCAGTTACTCGGAGACCAGAGGCACTGAAGCTTTCTTT.

V usage is TRBV2 and J usage is TRBJ2-1, with D hard to call. Germline CDR1 SNHLY, CDR2 FYNNEI. V was cut by 3 bases and J by 6 bases, with 12 bases left in between. The CDR3 is made up of 14 amino acids. CDR3 DNA sequence: TGTGCCAGCAGTGACGAACTACCGTCCAATGAGCAGTTCTTC. Residues: CASSDELPSNEQFF.

This clone appeared once. The rearrangement links TRBV13 to TRBJ2-1, with D maybe TRBD1 (6 bases). The CDR3 spans 12 residues. The germline V and J ends were trimmed by 5 bases and 8 bases, with 10 bases remaining between them. The V gene's germline CDR1 is PRHDT and CDR2 FYEKMQ (reference sequence). The CDR3 loop is CASSLDSYEQFF. As DNA, the CDR3 is TGTGCCAGCAGCCTGGACAGTTATGAGCAGTTCTTC.

The chain combines TRBV28 with TRBJ1-1, with D unresolved. The V end lost 7 bases, the J end lost 3 bases, and 15 bases lay between the germline ends. This CDR3 is built from 14 residues. CDR1 MDHEN and CDR2 SYDVKM come from the germline V gene. This CDR3 is CASTLPRIDTEAFF. In nucleotides, the CDR3 is TGTGCCAGCACTTTGCCACGCATAGACACTGAAGCTTTCTTT.

This chain joins TRBV30 and TRBJ1-3, with D unresolved. Trimming stripped 0 bases from V and 2 bases from J, with 5 bases between. This CDR3 is 13 amino acids long. Germline lookup yields CDR1 GTSNPN and CDR2 SVGIG (reference sequence). CDR3 protein: CAWSVSAGNTIYF. The CDR3 coding sequence is TGTGCCTGGAGTGTATCAGCTGGAAACACCATATATTTT.